This record covers a single TCR beta chain. Trimming stripped 7 bases from V and 2 bases from J, with 18 bases between. The CDR3 contains 16 residues. Germline CDR1 MDHEN, CDR2 SYDVKM. This sample stems from a study of blood T cell repertoires in COVID-19. Study overall: The United States, Italy and Spain were the sources of the acute and convalescent COVID-19 samples.

Original analysis: Counts of nucleated cells, estimated from reference gene primer amplification, were obtained. Here immunoSEQ multiplex PCR was the method, and the copy in TCRdb shows in-frame clones only, minus some. D and trimming were read from the DNA, whereas the V and J calls and clone size are those reported in that table. This table holds roughly 100,000 clones, under 95% found once. The sample comprised peripheral blood. The receptor was isolated from a woman in her forties or fifties in a cohort sampled during active COVID-19. This chain uses TRBV28 with TRBJ1-5; D perhaps matches TRBD1 (5 bases). This chain's CDR3 is CASIRGAGDGNQPQHF. The CDR3 bases are TGTGCCAGCATTAGGGGCGCGGGGGATGGCAATCAGCCCCAGCATTTT.